This TCR beta chain was identified during a study of CD8+ T cells in alopecia areata. Background on the study: Oral tofacitinib, 5 to 10 mg twice daily, was given in an open-label trial.

Treatment: oral pan-JAK inhibitor, 5-10 mg twice daily. Sequencing used cDNA as its template, made by extracting RNA and reverse transcribing it. Sequencing was performed with immunoSEQ multiplex PCR; in TCRdb, only in-frame clones are kept and a portion is missing. The repertoire includes about 210,000 clones, around three fifths of them detected once, and around 4.3% sits in the top ten. To note about this clone: Antigen: not known.

Study-wide results and caveats: Lesional scalp, especially alopecia totalis/universalis, showed higher clonality than normal scalp.

V shed 2 bases and J shed 2 bases, with 0 bases lying between them. The CDR3 runs 11 residues. The germline CDR1 and CDR2 sequences are SQVTM and ANQGSEA. The sequences come from CD4+ T cells sorted from blood, collected at week 4, from a patient treated with tofacitinib. The chain is built from TRBV29-1 and TRBJ1-4; D is undetermined. The clonotype originates from a human donor with alopecia areata. Here the CDR3 reads CSVETNEKLFF. CDR3 sequence (DNA): TGCAGCGTTGAAACTAATGAAAAACTGTTTTTT.